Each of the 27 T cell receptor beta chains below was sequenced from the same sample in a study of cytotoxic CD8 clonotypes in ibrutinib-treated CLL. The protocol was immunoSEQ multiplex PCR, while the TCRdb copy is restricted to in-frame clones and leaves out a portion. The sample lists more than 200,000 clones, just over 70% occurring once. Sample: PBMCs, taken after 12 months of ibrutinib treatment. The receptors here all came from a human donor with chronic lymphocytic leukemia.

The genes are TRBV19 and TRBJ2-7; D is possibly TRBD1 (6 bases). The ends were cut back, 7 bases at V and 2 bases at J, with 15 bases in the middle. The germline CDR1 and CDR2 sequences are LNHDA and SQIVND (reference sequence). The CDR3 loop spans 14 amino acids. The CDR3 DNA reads TGTGCCAGTAAAGGTCAGGGGATGACCTACGAGCAGTACTTC. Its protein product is CASKGQGMTYEQYF.

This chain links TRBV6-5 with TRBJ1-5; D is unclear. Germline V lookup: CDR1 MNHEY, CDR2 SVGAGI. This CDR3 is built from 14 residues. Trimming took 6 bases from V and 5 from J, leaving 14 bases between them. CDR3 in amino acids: CASSPTSTHQPQHF. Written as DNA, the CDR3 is TGTGCCAGCAGCCCGACAAGCACACATCAGCCCCAGCATTTT.

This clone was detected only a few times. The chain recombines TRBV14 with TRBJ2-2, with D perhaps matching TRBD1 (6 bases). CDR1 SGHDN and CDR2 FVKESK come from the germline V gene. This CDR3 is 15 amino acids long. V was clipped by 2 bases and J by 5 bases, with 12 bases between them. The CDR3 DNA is TGTGCCAGCAGCCAAAATCAGGGGAAAACCGGGGAGCTGTTTTTT. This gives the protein CASSQNQGKTGELFF.

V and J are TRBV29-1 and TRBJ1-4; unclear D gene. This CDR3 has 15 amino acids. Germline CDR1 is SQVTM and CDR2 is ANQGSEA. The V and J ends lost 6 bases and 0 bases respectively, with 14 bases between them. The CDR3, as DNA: TGCAGCGTCCCGGTCTCTACAGCAACTAATGAAAAACTGTTTTTT. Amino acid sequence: CSVPVSTATNEKLFF.

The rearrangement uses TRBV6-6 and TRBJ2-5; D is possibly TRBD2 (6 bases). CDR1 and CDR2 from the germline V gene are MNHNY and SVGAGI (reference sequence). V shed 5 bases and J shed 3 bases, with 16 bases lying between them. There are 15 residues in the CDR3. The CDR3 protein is CASSLSGVRKETQYF. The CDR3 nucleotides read TGTGCCAGCAGTCTGTCGGGAGTTCGTAAAGAGACCCAGTACTTC.

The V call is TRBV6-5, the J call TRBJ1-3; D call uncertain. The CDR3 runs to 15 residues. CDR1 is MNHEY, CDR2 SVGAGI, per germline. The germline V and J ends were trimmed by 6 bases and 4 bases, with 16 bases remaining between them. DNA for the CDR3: TGTGCCAGCAGCCCCGGGCGGACGAGGGGAAACACCATATATTTT. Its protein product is CASSPGRTRGNTIYF.

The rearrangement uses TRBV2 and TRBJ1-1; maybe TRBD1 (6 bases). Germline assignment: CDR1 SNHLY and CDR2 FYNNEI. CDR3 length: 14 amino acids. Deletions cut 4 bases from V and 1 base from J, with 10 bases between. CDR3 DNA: TGTGCCAGCAGTGTGAGCAGGGGGAACACTGAAGCTTTCTTT. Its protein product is CASSVSRGNTEAFF.

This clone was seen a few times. The CDR3 region has the DNA TGTGCCAGCAGTTCTACAGGCATCTATGGCTACACCTTC. It encodes CASSSTGIYGYTF. The gene calls are TRBV27 and TRBJ1-2, with a possible D match to TRBD1 (5 bases). The CDR3 sequence is 13 residues long. Germline CDR1 reads MNHEY; CDR2 reads SMNVEV (reference sequence). Trimming took 4 bases from V and 4 from J, leaving 10 bases between them.

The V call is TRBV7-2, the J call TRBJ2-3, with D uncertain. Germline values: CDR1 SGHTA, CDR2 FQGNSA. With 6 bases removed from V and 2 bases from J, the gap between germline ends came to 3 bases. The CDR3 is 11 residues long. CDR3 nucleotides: TGTGCCAGCAGAGACACAGATACGCAGTATTTT. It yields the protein CASRDTDTQYF.

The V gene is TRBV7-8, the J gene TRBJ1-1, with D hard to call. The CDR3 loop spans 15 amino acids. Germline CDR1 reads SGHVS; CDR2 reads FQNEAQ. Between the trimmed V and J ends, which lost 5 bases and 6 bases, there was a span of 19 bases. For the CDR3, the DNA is TGTGCCAGCAGCGACTATCGACGGGATGCCCCTGAAGCTTTCTTT. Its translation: CASSDYRRDAPEAFF. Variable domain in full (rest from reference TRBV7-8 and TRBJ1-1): GAGVSQSPRYKVAKRGQDVALRCDPISGHVSLFWYQQALGQGPEFLTYFQNEAQLDKSGLPSDRFFAERPEGSVSTLKIQRTQQEDSAVYLCASSDYRRDAPEAFFGQGTRLTVV.

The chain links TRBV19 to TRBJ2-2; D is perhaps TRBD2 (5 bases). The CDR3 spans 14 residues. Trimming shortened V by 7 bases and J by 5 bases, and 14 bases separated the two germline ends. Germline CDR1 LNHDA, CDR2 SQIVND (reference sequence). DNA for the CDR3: TGTGCCAGTACCTCCTCTCCGGGGACCGGGGAGCTGTTTTTT. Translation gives CASTSSPGTGELFF. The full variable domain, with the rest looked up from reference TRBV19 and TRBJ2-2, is DGGITQSPKYLFRKEGQNVTLSCEQNLNHDAMYWYRQDPGQGLRLIYYSQIVNDFQKGDIAEGYSVSREKKESFPLTVTSAQKNPTAFYLCASTSSPGTGELFFGEGSRLTVL.

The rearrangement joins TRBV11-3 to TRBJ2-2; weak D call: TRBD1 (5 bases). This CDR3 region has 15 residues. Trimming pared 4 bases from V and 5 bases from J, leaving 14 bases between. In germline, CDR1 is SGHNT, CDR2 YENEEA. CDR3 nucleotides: TGTGCCAGCAGCTACAAGGGGCACAAAACCGGGGAGCTGTTTTTT. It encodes CASSYKGHKTGELFF.

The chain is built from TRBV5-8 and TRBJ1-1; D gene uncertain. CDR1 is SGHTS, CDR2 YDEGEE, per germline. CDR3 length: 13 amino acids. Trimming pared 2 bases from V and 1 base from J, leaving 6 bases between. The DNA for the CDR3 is TGTGCCAGCAGCTTTGGTCAGAACACTGAAGCTTTCTTT. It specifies CASSFGQNTEAFF.

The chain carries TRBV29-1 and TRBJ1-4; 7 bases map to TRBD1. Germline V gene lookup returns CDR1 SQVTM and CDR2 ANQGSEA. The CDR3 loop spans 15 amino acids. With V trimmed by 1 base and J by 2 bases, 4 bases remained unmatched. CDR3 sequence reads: CSVEASRGTNEKLFF. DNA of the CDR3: TGCAGCGTTGAAGCTTCCAGGGGGACTAATGAAAAACTGTTTTTT.

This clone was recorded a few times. The CDR3 sequence is CASRTGAGELFF. DNA for the CDR3: TGTGCCAGCAGGACAGGAGCAGGGGAGCTGTTTTTT. This rearrangement joins TRBV6-5 to TRBJ2-2; weak D call: TRBD1 (6 bases). Germline loops: CDR1 MNHEY, CDR2 SVGAGI. This CDR3 has 12 amino acids. Trimming removed 6 bases from V and 8 bases from J, with 10 bases in between.

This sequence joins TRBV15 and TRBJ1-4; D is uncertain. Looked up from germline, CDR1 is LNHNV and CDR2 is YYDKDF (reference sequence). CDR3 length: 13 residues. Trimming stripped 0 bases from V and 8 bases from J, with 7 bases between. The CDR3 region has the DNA TGTGCCACCAGCAGAGATAACGGGGAAAAACTGTTTTTT. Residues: CATSRDNGEKLFF.

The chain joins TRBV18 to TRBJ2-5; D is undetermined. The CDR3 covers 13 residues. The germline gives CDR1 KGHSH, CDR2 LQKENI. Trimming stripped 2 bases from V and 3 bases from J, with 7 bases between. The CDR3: CASSPVGEETQYF. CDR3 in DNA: TGTGCCAGCTCACCAGTGGGTGAAGAGACCCAGTACTTC.

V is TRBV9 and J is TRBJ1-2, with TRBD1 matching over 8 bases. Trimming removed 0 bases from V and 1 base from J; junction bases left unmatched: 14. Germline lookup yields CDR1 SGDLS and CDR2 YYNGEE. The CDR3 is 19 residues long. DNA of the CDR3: TGTGCCAGCAGCGTAGGCTGGTTTGGACAGGGTTGGATTAACTATGGCTACACCTTC. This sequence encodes CASSVGWFGQGWINYGYTF.

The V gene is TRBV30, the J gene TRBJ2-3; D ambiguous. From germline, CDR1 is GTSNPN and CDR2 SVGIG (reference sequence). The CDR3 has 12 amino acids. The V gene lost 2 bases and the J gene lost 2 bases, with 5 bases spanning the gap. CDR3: CAWSKLTDTQYF. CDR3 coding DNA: TGTGCCTGGAGTAAACTCACAGATACGCAGTATTTT.

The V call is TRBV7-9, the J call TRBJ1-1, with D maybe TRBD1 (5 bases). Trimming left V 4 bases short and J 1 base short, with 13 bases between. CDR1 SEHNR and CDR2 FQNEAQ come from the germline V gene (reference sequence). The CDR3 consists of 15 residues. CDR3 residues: CASSSFRTTNTEAFF. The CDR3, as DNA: TGTGCCAGCAGCTCGTTTCGGACAACGAACACTGAAGCTTTCTTT.

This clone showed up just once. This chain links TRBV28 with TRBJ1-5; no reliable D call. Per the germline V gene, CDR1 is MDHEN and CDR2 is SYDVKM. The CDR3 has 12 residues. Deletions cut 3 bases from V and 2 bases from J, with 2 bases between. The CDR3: CASSLRNQPQHF. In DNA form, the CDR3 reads TGTGCCAGCAGTTTGCGCAATCAGCCCCAGCATTTT.

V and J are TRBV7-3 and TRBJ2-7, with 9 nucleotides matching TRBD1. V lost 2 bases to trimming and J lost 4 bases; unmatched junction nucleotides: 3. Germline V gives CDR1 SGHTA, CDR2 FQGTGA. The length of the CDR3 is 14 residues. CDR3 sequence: CASSLGTGRYEQYF. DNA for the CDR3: TGTGCCAGCAGCTTAGGGACAGGGAGGTACGAGCAGTACTTC.

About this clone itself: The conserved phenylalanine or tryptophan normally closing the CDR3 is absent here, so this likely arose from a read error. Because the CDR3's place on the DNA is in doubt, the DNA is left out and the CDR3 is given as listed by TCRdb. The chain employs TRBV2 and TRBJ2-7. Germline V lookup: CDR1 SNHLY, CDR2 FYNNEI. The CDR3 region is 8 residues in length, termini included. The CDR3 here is CASRNGNL.

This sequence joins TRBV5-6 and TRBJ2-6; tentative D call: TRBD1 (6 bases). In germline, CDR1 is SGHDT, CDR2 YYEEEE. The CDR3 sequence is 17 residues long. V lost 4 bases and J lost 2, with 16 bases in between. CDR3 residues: CASSQTRGIPGANVLTF. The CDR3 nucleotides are TGTGCCAGCAGCCAGACCAGGGGTATACCTGGGGCCAACGTCCTGACTTTC.

CDR3 coding DNA: TGCGCCAGCAGCTTTGGCCGTTCAGGCAGGGACTATGGCTACACCTTC. Translated, it gives CASSFGRSGRDYGYTF. The chain joins TRBV5-1 to TRBJ1-2; a weak D match, TRBD1 (5 bases). Germline V lookup: CDR1 SGHRS, CDR2 YFSETQ. V lost 2 bases to trimming and J lost 3 bases, with 17 bases between them. CDR3 size: 16 residues.

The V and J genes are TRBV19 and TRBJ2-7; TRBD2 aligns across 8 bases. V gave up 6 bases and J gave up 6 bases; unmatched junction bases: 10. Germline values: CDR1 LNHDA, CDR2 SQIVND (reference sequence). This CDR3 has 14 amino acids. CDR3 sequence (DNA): TGTGCCAGTAGCCCCAGCGGACTAGCTGGCGAGCAGTACTTC. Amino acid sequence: CASSPSGLAGEQYF.

The CDR3 is CASSDLAGTGELFF. In DNA form, the CDR3 reads TGTGCCAGCAGTGATCTAGCGGGGACCGGGGAGCTGTTTTTT. The gene calls are TRBV25-1 and TRBJ2-2; 9 bases agree with TRBD2. Per germline, CDR1 MGHDK and CDR2 SYGVNS. With V trimmed by 3 bases and J by 5 bases, 1 base remained unmatched. The CDR3 runs 14 residues.